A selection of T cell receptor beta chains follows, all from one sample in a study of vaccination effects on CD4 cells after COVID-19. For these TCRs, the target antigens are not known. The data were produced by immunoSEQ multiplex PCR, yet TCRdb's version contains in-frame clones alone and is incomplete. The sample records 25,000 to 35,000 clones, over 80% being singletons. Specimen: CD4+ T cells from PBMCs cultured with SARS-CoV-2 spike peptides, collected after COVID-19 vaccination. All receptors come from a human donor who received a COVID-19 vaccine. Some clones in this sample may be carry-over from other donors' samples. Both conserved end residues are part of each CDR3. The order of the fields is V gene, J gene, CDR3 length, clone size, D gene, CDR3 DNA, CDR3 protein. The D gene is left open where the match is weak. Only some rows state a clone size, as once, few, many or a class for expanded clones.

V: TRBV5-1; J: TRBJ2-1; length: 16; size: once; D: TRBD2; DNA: TGCGCCAGCAGCGGAAGGAGCGGGGGCCTCAACAATGAGCAGTTCTTC; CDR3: CASSGRSGGLNNEQFF
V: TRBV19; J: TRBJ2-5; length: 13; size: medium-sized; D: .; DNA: TGTGCCAGTAGTTGGGACACTCAAGAGACCCAGTACTTC; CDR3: CASSWDTQETQYF
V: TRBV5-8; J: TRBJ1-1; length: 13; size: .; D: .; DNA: TGTGCCAGCAGCTTGAAAGGCTACACTGAAGCTTTCTTT; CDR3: CASSLKGYTEAFF
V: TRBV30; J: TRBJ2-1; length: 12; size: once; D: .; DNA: TGTGCCTGGAGTCCAGGGTTTTTAGAGCAGTTCTTC; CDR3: CAWSPGFLEQFF
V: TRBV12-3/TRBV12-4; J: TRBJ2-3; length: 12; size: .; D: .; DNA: TGTGCCAGCAGTGGAGGCGGGGTTACGCAGTATTTT; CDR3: CASSGGGVTQYF
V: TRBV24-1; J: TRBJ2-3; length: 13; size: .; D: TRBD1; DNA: TGTGCCACCAGTGAGGGACAGTCAGATACGCAGTATTTT; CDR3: CATSEGQSDTQYF
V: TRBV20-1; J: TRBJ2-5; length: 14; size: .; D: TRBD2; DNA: TGCAGTGCTAGTTTCGGGGGGGTCCAAGAGACCCAGTACTTC; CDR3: CSASFGGVQETQYF
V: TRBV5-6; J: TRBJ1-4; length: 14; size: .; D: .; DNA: TGTGCCAGCAGCTTGGGAGCAACCGGGGAAAAACTGTTTTTT; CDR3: CASSLGATGEKLFF
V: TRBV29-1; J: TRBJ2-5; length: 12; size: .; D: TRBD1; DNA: TGCAGCGTAAGGGACAGGGCAGAGACCCAGTACTTC; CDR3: CSVRDRAETQYF
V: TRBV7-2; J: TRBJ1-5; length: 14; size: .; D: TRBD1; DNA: TGTGCCAGCAGCTCTGACAGGGTTGGGACGGCCCAGCATTTT; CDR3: CASSSDRVGTAQHF
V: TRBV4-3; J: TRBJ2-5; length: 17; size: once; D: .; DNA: TGCGCCAGCAGCCAAGCCGAGACAGGCGGCGGGGTGGCGACCCAGTACTTC; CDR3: CASSQAETGGGVATQYF
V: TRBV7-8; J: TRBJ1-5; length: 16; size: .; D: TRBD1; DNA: TGTGCCAGCAGCCCCAATCAAGGCAGGGGGTACCAGCCCCAGCATTTT; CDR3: CASSPNQGRGYQPQHF
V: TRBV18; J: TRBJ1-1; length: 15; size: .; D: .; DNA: TGTGCCAGCTCACCCTCAACGGGCGGGGACACTGAAGCTTTCTTT; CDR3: CASSPSTGGDTEAFF
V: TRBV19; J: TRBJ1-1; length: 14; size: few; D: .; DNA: TGTGCCAGTAGTTGGGACCATGGGAACACTGAAGCTTTCTTT; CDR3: CASSWDHGNTEAFF
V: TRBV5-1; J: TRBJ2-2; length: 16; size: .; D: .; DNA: TGCGCCAGCAGCTTGGAGGTCGGAACCCTCCCCGAGGAGCTGTTTTTT; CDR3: CASSLEVGTLPEELFF
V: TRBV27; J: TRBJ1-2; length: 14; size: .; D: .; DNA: TGTGCCAGCAGTTCACAGCGGGCTAACTATGGCTACACCTTC; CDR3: CASSSQRANYGYTF
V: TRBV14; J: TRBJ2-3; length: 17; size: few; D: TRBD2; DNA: TGTGCCAGCAGCCCGACTAGCGGGAGGACAAACACAGATACGCAGTATTTT; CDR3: CASSPTSGRTNTDTQYF
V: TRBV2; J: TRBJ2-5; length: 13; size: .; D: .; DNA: TGTGCCAGCAGTGAGCAGGGCGGAGAGACCCAGTACTTC; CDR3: CASSEQGGETQYF
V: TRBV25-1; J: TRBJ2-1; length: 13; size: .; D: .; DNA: TGTGCCGCCGCCGGAAAATTATACAATGAGCAGTTCTTC; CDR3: CAAAGKLYNEQFF
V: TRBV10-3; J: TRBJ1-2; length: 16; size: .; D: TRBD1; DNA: TGTGCCATCAGTGATAAAGGGGGCGCTGCTAACTATGGCTACACCTTC; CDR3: CAISDKGGAANYGYTF
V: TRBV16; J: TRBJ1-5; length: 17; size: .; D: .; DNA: TGTGCCAGCAGCCAAGGGGGTTATAAGGAGATGAATCAGCCCCAGCATTTT; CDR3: CASSQGGYKEMNQPQHF
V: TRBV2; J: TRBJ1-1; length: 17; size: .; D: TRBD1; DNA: TGTGCCAGCAGTGAAAGGGTGACAGGGGGCATGAACACTGAAGCTTTCTTT; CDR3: CASSERVTGGMNTEAFF
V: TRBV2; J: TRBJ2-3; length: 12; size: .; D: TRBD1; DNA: TGTGCCAGTGGGACAGTCACAGATACGCAGTATTTT; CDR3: CASGTVTDTQYF
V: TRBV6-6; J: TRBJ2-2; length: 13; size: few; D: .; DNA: TGTGCCAGCAGTTGGCAGGGCAGCGGGGAGCTGTTTTTT; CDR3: CASSWQGSGELFF
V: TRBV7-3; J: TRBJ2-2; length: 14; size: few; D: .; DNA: TGTGCCAGCAGCTTTGGGGCAGGGTCCGGGGAGCTGTTTTTT; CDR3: CASSFGAGSGELFF